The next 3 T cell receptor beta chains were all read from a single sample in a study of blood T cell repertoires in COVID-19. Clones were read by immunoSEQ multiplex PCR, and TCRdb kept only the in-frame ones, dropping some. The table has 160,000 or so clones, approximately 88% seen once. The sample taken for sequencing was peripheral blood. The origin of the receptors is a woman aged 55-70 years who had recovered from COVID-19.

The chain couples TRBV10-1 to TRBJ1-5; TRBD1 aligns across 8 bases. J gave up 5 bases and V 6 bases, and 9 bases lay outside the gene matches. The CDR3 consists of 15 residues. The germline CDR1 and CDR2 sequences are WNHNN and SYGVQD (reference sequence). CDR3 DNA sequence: TGCGCCAGCAGACACACAGGGGGAATGGATCAGCCCCAGCATTTT. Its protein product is CASRHTGGMDQPQHF.

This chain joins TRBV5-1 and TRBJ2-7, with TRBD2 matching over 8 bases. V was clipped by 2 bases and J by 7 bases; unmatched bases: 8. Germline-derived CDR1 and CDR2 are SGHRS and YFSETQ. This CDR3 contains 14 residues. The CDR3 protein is CASSLAGVSGEQYF. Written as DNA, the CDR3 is TGCGCCAGCAGCTTAGCGGGGGTGTCTGGTGAGCAGTACTTC.

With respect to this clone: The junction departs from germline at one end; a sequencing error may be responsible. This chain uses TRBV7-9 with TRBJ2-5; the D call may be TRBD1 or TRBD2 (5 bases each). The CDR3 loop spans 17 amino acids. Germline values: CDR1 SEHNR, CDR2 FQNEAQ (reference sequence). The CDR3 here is CASTLGVLSGRQETQYF. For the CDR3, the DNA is TGTGCCAGCACCTTAGGGGTGCTGAGCGGTCGCCAAGAGACCCAGTACTTC.